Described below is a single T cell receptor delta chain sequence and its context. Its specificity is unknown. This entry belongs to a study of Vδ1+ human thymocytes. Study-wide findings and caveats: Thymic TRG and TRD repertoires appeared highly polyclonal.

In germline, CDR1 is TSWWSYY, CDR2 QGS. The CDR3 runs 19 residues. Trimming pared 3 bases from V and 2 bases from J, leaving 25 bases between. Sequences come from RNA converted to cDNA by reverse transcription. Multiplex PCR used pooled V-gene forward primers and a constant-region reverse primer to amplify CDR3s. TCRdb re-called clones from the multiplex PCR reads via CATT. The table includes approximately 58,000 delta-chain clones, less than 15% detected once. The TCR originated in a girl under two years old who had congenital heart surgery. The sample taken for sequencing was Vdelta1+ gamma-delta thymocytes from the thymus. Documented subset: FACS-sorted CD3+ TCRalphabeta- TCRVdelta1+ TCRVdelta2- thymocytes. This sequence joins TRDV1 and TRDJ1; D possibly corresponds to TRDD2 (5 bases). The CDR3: CALGDHFPSYQEQTDKLIF. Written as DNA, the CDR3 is TGTGCTCTTGGGGACCACTTCCCCTCCTATCAGGAGCAGACCGATAAACTCATCTTT.